A single sample gave rise to the 27 T cell receptor beta chains below, sequenced in a study of human T cells and chemical hapten exposure. MiXCR, run by TCRdb on the 5' RACE reads, gives a single entry per CDR3 protein. The profile covers tens of thousands of distinct CDR3 sequences, with more than 7.5% appearing a single time and under 3% taken by the ten largest. Before extraction, the whole blood was not fractionated, and total RNA was taken from it. The origin of the receptors is a male donor in good health.

This clonotype was seen many times. V and J are TRBV7-8 and TRBJ2-1; D not certain. V was clipped by 0 bases and J by 6 bases, with 3 bases between them. The CDR3 is 12 amino acids. Germline CDR1 is SGHVS and CDR2 is FQNEAQ. CDR3 sequence reads: CASSLAINEQFF. CDR3 coding DNA: TGTGCCAGCAGCTTAGCCATCAATGAGCAGTTCTTC.

The V gene is TRBV18, the J gene TRBJ1-5, with D perhaps TRBD1 (6 bases). Germline CDR1 is KGHSH and CDR2 is LQKENI. The CDR3 covers 14 residues. V lost 2 bases and J 4 bases, leaving 9 bases between the germline ends. The CDR3 reads CASSPGTQNQPQHF. DNA for the CDR3: TGTGCCAGCTCACCAGGGACACAGAATCAGCCCCAGCATTTT.

This clonotype turned up a few times. The chain combines TRBV27 with TRBJ1-4, with D unclear. Germline lookup yields CDR1 MNHEY and CDR2 SMNVEV (reference sequence). This CDR3 is 16 amino acids long. Between the trimmed V and J ends, which lost 6 bases and 5 bases, there was a span of 19 bases. CDR3 sequence reads: CASRGAGVQTNEKLFF. The CDR3 region has the DNA TGTGCCAGCAGGGGAGCCGGGGTACAGACGAATGAAAAACTGTTTTTT.

For this clonotype: This clone may be a read error of a much larger clone one base away. The chain combines TRBV29-1 with TRBJ2-6; 8 bases align to TRBD1. Per the germline V gene, CDR1 is SQVTM and CDR2 is ANQGSEA. The CDR3 spans 17 residues. CDR3 protein: CSVLRTGKGSGASVLTF. CDR3 nucleotides: TGCAGCGTTTTACGGACAGGGAAAGGTTCAGGGGCCAGCGTCCTGACTTTC.

The V call is TRBV19, the J call TRBJ2-1; TRBD2 matches 10 bases. The CDR3 has 16 residues. Germline assignment: CDR1 LNHDA and CDR2 SQIVND (reference sequence). The J segment lost 8 bases and the V segment lost 4 bases, leaving 11 bases of the junction unmatched. The CDR3 protein is CASSTSGTSAGYEQFF. The CDR3 coding sequence is TGTGCCAGTAGTACGTCCGGGACTAGCGCCGGGTATGAGCAGTTCTTC.

This chain uses TRBV20-1 with TRBJ2-7, with 10 bases fitting TRBD1. The J segment lost 6 bases and the V segment lost 6 bases, leaving 11 bases of the junction unmatched. In germline, CDR1 is DFQATT, CDR2 SNEGSKA (reference sequence). The CDR3 contains 14 residues. For the CDR3, the DNA is TGCAGTGCCGTTTATCGGGACAGGGGAGGCGAGCAGTACTTC. Its translation: CSAVYRDRGGEQYF.

The V gene is TRBV19, the J gene TRBJ1-6, with unresolved D. The germline V and J ends were trimmed by 3 bases and 0 bases, with 21 bases remaining between them. Per the germline V gene, CDR1 is LNHDA and CDR2 is SQIVND (reference sequence). The CDR3 has 20 amino acids. The CDR3 nucleotides read TGTGCCAGTAGTATCGGATTAGGCCGTCGATCTAGCTCCTATAATTCACCCCTCCACTTT. Encoded protein: CASSIGLGRRSSSYNSPLHF.

This sequence joins TRBV19 and TRBJ2-3; tentatively, D is TRBD1 or TRBD2 (5 bases each). Germline values: CDR1 LNHDA, CDR2 SQIVND (reference sequence). This CDR3 comprises 14 residues. The V gene lost 5 bases and the J gene lost 2 bases, with 11 bases spanning the gap. This CDR3 reads CASSVTGATDTQYF. CDR3 in DNA: TGTGCCAGTAGTGTCACCGGGGCCACAGATACGCAGTATTTT.

This chain connects TRBV25-1 to TRBJ1-6; D is possibly TRBD1 (5 bases). CDR3 length equals 13 residues. Trimming pared 9 bases from V and 9 bases from J, leaving 15 bases between. CDR1 is MGHDK, CDR2 SYGVNS, per germline. The CDR3 DNA follows: TGTGCCAGTACCCCCAGGGTGGGTTCACCCCTCCACTTT. It is translated as CASTPRVGSPLHF.

This clonotype was observed many times. The chain combines TRBV10-3 with TRBJ2-3; D not certain. With 2 bases removed from V and 0 bases from J, the gap between germline ends came to 6 bases. The CDR3 is made up of 14 amino acids. Germline loops: CDR1 ENHRY, CDR2 SYGVKD. The CDR3 DNA is TGTGCCATCAGTGAGCCAGTTAGCACAGATACGCAGTATTTT. Amino acid sequence: CAISEPVSTDTQYF.

This clonotype turned up a few times. CDR3 sequence (DNA): TGCGCCAGCAGCCAAGATGTAGGGGAAAGCACTGAAGCTTTCTTT. Translation: CASSQDVGESTEAFF. The chain is built from TRBV4-3 and TRBJ1-1, with D tentatively TRBD1 (5 bases). Trimming took 0 bases from V and 4 from J, leaving 12 bases between them. The CDR3 runs 15 residues. Germline V gives CDR1 LGHNA, CDR2 YSLEER.

There are a few counts of this clonotype. The chain employs TRBV29-1 and TRBJ1-4; D gene ambiguous. Trimming pared 8 bases from V and 4 bases from J, leaving 14 bases between. The CDR3 totals 13 residues. From germline, CDR1 is SQVTM and CDR2 ANQGSEA. The CDR3 nucleotides read TGCAGCTCCTCCGACGGGTTTAATGAAAAACTGTTTTTT. The encoded protein is CSSSDGFNEKLFF.

This clonotype has at least ten counts. This chain joins TRBV20-1 and TRBJ2-6, with 9 bases fitting TRBD1. This CDR3 has 16 amino acids. V shed 2 bases and J 2 bases; nucleotides not matched to a gene: 4. Germline CDR1 reads DFQATT; CDR2 reads SNEGSKA (reference sequence). The CDR3 DNA is TGCAGTGCTAGAACAACAGGGGGCGCTGGGGCCAACGTCCTGACTTTC. As protein: CSARTTGGAGANVLTF.

This clonotype was counted ten times or more. The CDR3 nucleotides are TGTGCCAGCAGCCAGACTAGTTACGAGCAGTACTTC. Its protein product is CASSQTSYEQYF. The rearrangement links TRBV7-2 to TRBJ2-7, with D possibly being TRBD2 (6 bases). Germline V gene data show CDR1 as SGHTA and CDR2 as FQGNSA. There are 12 residues in the CDR3. Trimming pared 5 bases from V and 4 bases from J, leaving 9 bases between.

This rearrangement joins TRBV5-6 to TRBJ2-7; 8 bases line up with TRBD1. CDR1 is SGHDT and CDR2 is YYEEEE in the germline V gene. This CDR3 has 12 residues. The junction had 2 bases not matched to a gene; V was cut back by 4 bases and J by 5 bases. CDR3 region: CASSRTGNEQYF. In DNA, the CDR3 is TGTGCCAGCAGCCGGACAGGGAACGAGCAGTACTTC.

This clonotype came up many times. The chain is built from TRBV25-1 and TRBJ2-7, with 12 bases matching TRBD1. Germline assignment: CDR1 MGHDK and CDR2 SYGVNS. J lost 6 bases, V lost 10 bases, and 10 bases had no gene match. CDR3 size: 14 residues. Here the CDR3 DNA reads TGTGCCATCCAACCGGGACAGGGGGCACGCGAGCAGTACTTC. Translation gives CAIQPGQGAREQYF.

This clonotype showed up many times. The V call is TRBV7-2, the J call TRBJ1-2; D is perhaps TRBD1 (5 bases). From germline, CDR1 is SGHTA and CDR2 FQGNSA. The CDR3 length is 16 residues. V dropped 5 bases and J dropped 0 bases, with 16 bases sitting between them. The CDR3 DNA reads as TGTGCCAGCAGCCCCTCCAGACAGACTTCTAACTATGGCTACACCTTC. Its translation: CASSPSRQTSNYGYTF.

This clonotype occurred a few times. V and J are TRBV29-1 and TRBJ1-2; no reliable D call. Germline CDR1 reads SQVTM; CDR2 reads ANQGSEA. The CDR3 length is 14 residues. V was trimmed by 0 bases and J by 8 bases, leaving 16 bases between them. The chain's CDR3 is CSVEEAGRREGYTF. As DNA, the CDR3 is TGCAGCGTTGAAGAGGCGGGCAGGCGGGAAGGCTACACCTTC.

In its sample, this clonotype was seen many times. The chain is built from TRBV20-1 and TRBJ2-1; D may match TRBD1 or TRBD2 (5 bases each). Deletions cut 6 bases from V and 0 bases from J, with 18 bases between. This CDR3 region has 16 residues. In germline, CDR1 is DFQATT, CDR2 SNEGSKA (reference sequence). The CDR3 DNA reads as TGCAGTGCCTGGACAAGTGTTACTAGCTCCTACAATGAGCAGTTCTTC. This encodes CSAWTSVTSSYNEQFF.

The chain couples TRBV5-6 to TRBJ2-2; D unresolved. From germline, CDR1 is SGHDT and CDR2 YYEEEE. The CDR3 loop spans 13 amino acids. V gave up 3 bases and J gave up 3 bases, with 6 bases separating them. In DNA form, the CDR3 reads TGTGCCAGCAGCTCCGGGCACACCGGGGAGCTGTTTTTT. Its translation is CASSSGHTGELFF.

This chain links TRBV6-5 with TRBJ1-4; TRBD1 matches at 9 bases. CDR1 is MNHEY, CDR2 SVGAGI, per germline. The CDR3 consists of 19 residues. The ends lost 2 bases at V and 0 bases at J; junction bases unmatched: 10. Here the CDR3 reads CASSYKGTGTTATNEKLFF. The DNA of the CDR3 is TGTGCCAGCAGTTACAAGGGGACAGGGACGACTGCAACTAATGAAAAACTGTTTTTT.

This clonotype came up many times. The chain joins TRBV5-4 to TRBJ2-3, with 8 bases aligning to TRBD2. This CDR3 is built from 15 residues. The J segment lost 3 bases and the V segment lost 3 bases, leaving 6 bases of the junction unmatched. CDR1 is SGHNT, CDR2 YYREEE, per germline (reference sequence). CDR3 in DNA: TGTGCCAGCAGCTCGGGGGGGCGCGTGACAGATACGCAGTATTTT. It specifies CASSSGGRVTDTQYF.

This clonotype was observed many times. The V call is TRBV20-1, the J call TRBJ2-1, with D possibly being TRBD2 (6 bases). This CDR3 is built from 14 residues. V shed 1 base and J shed 2 bases, with 9 bases lying between them. Germline values: CDR1 DFQATT, CDR2 SNEGSKA (reference sequence). DNA for the CDR3: TGCAGTGCTAGAGGCGGGGACCCCTACAATGAGCAGTTCTTC. Amino acids: CSARGGDPYNEQFF.

This clonotype was seen only a few times. This rearrangement joins TRBV4-1 to TRBJ2-7; the D gene is possibly TRBD1 (6 bases). The CDR3 has 13 residues. CDR1 and CDR2 (germline): MGHRA, YSYEKL. The germline V and J ends were trimmed by 2 bases and 5 bases, with 10 bases remaining between them. The CDR3 loop reads CASSQYRDDEQYF. CDR3 coding DNA: TGCGCCAGCAGCCAATACAGGGACGACGAGCAGTACTTC.

This clonotype was detected ten times or more. This rearrangement joins TRBV6-2 or TRBV6-3 to TRBJ2-6; tentative D call: TRBD1 (7 bases). Looked up from germline, CDR1 is MNHEY and CDR2 is SVGEGT. The CDR3 runs 17 residues. V was clipped by 6 bases and J by 0 bases, with 15 bases between them. The CDR3 DNA is TGTGCCAGCAGACGGCGGGACAGAAGCTCTGGGGCCAACGTCCTGACTTTC. This encodes CASRRRDRSSGANVLTF.

This clonotype showed up many times. The chain combines TRBV7-9 with TRBJ2-5, with D possibly matching TRBD1 (5 bases). This CDR3 is built from 14 residues. With 5 bases removed from V and 2 bases from J, the gap between germline ends came to 12 bases. Germline V CDR1 and CDR2: SEHNR, FQNEAQ (reference sequence). CDR3 protein: CASSADRQQETQYF. CDR3 DNA sequence: TGTGCCAGCAGCGCAGACAGACAACAAGAGACCCAGTACTTC.

This clonotype occurred a few times. The V call is TRBV5-1, the J call TRBJ2-7, with D unclear. Germline V CDR1 and CDR2: SGHRS, YFSETQ. The V and J ends lost 0 bases and 6 bases respectively, with 10 bases between them. The CDR3 length is 13 residues. CDR3 coding DNA: TGCGCCAGCAGCTTGGAGGTAGTTGGCGAGCAGTACTTC. This codes for CASSLEVVGEQYF.